The 24 T cell receptor beta chains listed next were all sequenced from one sample in a study of T cells in localized non-small cell lung cancer. TCRdb's table, derived via immunoSEQ multiplex PCR, lists solely in-frame clones and lacks some. The profile shows roughly 90,000 clones, approximately 90% of them singletons. The source was PBMCs, collected before any cancer treatment. All receptors derive from a woman aged 40 to 75 with stage II squamous cell lung carcinoma.

The V and J genes are TRBV2 and TRBJ1-3; D is ambiguous. Germline CDR1 SNHLY, CDR2 FYNNEI. The CDR3 is 14 amino acids. V lost 6 bases and J 4 bases, leaving 13 bases between the germline ends. CDR3 sequence: CASRSQPGGNTIYF. In DNA form, the CDR3 reads TGTGCCAGCAGAAGCCAGCCGGGAGGAAACACCATATATTTT.

The chain's CDR3 is CASSSGAANQPQHF. The CDR3 coding sequence is TGTGCCAGCAGCTCAGGGGCCGCCAATCAGCCCCAGCATTTT. This rearrangement joins TRBV28 to TRBJ1-5; a possible D gene is TRBD1 (6 bases). V lost 6 bases to trimming and J lost 3 bases, with 12 bases between them. The CDR3 totals 14 residues. From germline, CDR1 is MDHEN and CDR2 SYDVKM.

This clone showed up just once. V usage is TRBV28 and J usage is TRBJ2-7; TRBD1 agrees at 9 bases. The CDR3 runs 15 residues. V was clipped by 6 bases and J by 4 bases; unmatched bases: 10. Germline V gene lookup returns CDR1 MDHEN and CDR2 SYDVKM. Here the CDR3 DNA reads TGTGCCAGCAGCCCTAATTGGACAGGGGCTTACGAGCAGTACTTC. Encoded protein: CASSPNWTGAYEQYF.

The chain is built from TRBV2 and TRBJ2-7; no clear D. The CDR3 is made up of 11 amino acids. V was cut by 8 bases and J by 2 bases, with 7 bases left in between. Germline V gene lookup returns CDR1 SNHLY and CDR2 FYNNEI. CDR3: CASLLAYEQYF. The CDR3 coding sequence is TGTGCCAGCCTCCTTGCCTACGAGCAGTACTTC.

The chain has TRBV14 and TRBJ1-6; D not resolved. Trimming shortened V by 0 bases and J by 7 bases, and 13 bases separated the two germline ends. CDR3 length: 16 amino acids. Germline V gene lookup returns CDR1 SGHDN and CDR2 FVKESK. CDR3 in DNA: TGTGCCAGCAGCCAAGATCGTACCAGGAGAAATTCACCCCTCCACTTT. Translated: CASSQDRTRRNSPLHF.

The gene calls are TRBV25-1 and TRBJ1-4, with 8 bases lining up with TRBD1. With 1 base clipped from V and 0 bases from J, the junction kept 1 base outside the gene matches. CDR3 length: 16 amino acids. Germline CDR1 is MGHDK and CDR2 is SYGVNS. The CDR3 sequence is CASSESRGPTNEKLFF. The CDR3 DNA sequence: TGTGCCAGCAGTGAATCCAGGGGGCCAACTAATGAAAAACTGTTTTTT. Full variable domain (rest looked up from reference TRBV25-1 and TRBJ1-4): EADIYQTPRYLVIGTGKKITLECSQTMGHDKMYWYQQDPGMELHLIHYSYGVNSTEKGDLSSESTVSRIRTEHFPLTLESARPSHTSQYLCASSESRGPTNEKLFFGSGTQLSVL.

The chain is built from TRBV6-5 and TRBJ2-2; D not certain. The V and J ends lost 2 bases and 8 bases respectively, with 9 bases between them. This CDR3 spans 13 amino acids. The germline V gene encodes CDR1 MNHEY and CDR2 SVGAGI. DNA of the CDR3: TGTGCCAGCAGTTACATTGCACCGGGGGAGCTGTTTTTT. Protein product: CASSYIAPGELFF.

This chain's CDR3 is CAAWRGGGTDTQYF. The CDR3 coding sequence is TGTGCTGCCTGGAGGGGCGGAGGCACAGATACGCAGTATTTT. The rearrangement uses TRBV5-4 and TRBJ2-3; a possible D gene is TRBD2 (6 bases). This CDR3 is built from 14 residues. Germline CDR1 and CDR2: SGHNT and YYREEE (reference sequence).

The gene calls are TRBV18 and TRBJ1-2; 8 positions match TRBD1. The CDR3 is 14 residues long. Unmatched junction bases numbered 2, after V lost 1 base and J lost 4 bases. The germline CDR1 and CDR2 sequences are KGHSH and LQKENI. The CDR3 region is CASSPQQGVYGYTF. In DNA form, the CDR3 reads TGTGCCAGCTCACCACAACAGGGGGTCTATGGCTACACCTTC.

The rearrangement links TRBV5-1 to TRBJ2-2; 9 positions match TRBD2. This CDR3 is 16 amino acids long. Unmatched junction bases numbered 3, after V lost 2 bases and J lost 1 base. Per germline, CDR1 SGHRS and CDR2 YFSETQ. CDR3 in DNA: TGCGCCAGCAGCTTTGAAGCGGGAGGGAACACCGGGGAGCTGTTTTTT. Amino acids: CASSFEAGGNTGELFF.

This clone has more than one count but fewer than ten. The chain employs TRBV5-1 and TRBJ1-3, with D possibly matching TRBD1 (5 bases). Germline CDR1 reads SGHRS; CDR2 reads YFSETQ. The V and J ends lost 1 base and 9 bases respectively, with 20 bases between them. The CDR3 totals 16 residues. DNA for the CDR3: TGCGCCAGCAGCTTGACAGGCGCTACCATACCATCCACCATATATTTT. Its protein product is CASSLTGATIPSTIYF. Based on the CDR3 plus reference TRBV5-1 and TRBJ1-3, the full variable domain is KAGVTQTPRYLIKTRGQQVTLSCSPISGHRSVSWYQQTPGQGLQFLFEYFSETQRNKGNFPGRFSGRQFSNSRSEMNVSTLELGDSALYLCASSLTGATIPSTIYFGEGSWLTVV.

This sequence joins TRBV6-1 and TRBJ1-2; 8 bases fit TRBD1. Trimming cost V 2 bases and J 6 bases; bases outside gene matches: 2. There are 13 residues in the CDR3. The V gene's germline CDR1 is MNHNS and CDR2 SASEGT. The CDR3 DNA sequence: TGTGCCAGCAGTGAACAGGGGGCAGATGGCTACACCTTC. Translating it yields CASSEQGADGYTF.

The chain couples TRBV5-1 to TRBJ2-2; maybe TRBD2 (5 bases). Trimming left V 5 bases short and J 3 bases short, with 11 bases between. CDR1 is SGHRS and CDR2 is YFSETQ in the germline V gene. CDR3 length equals 14 residues. The CDR3 nucleotides read TGCGCCAGCAGACCAAGCGGATACACCGGGGAGCTGTTTTTT. This sequence encodes CASRPSGYTGELFF.

The chain couples TRBV19 to TRBJ1-1, with 7 positions matching TRBD1. Germline V gene data show CDR1 as LNHDA and CDR2 as SQIVND (reference sequence). The V segment lost 10 bases and the J segment 6 bases; nucleotides outside the gene matches: 8. The CDR3 is 12 residues long. Written as DNA, the CDR3 is TGTGCCACTTCTCAGGGGGTTGCTGAAGCTTTCTTT. It codes for CATSQGVAEAFF.

V usage is TRBV5-6 and J usage is TRBJ2-2; D might be TRBD2 (6 bases). Trimming shortened V by 3 bases and J by 3 bases, and 9 bases separated the two germline ends. The CDR3 extends over 14 amino acids. CDR1 is SGHDT and CDR2 is YYEEEE in the germline V gene. The CDR3 is CASSWGDDTGELFF. The DNA of the CDR3 is TGTGCCAGCAGCTGGGGGGACGACACCGGGGAGCTGTTTTTT. Together with reference TRBV5-6 and TRBJ2-2, the CDR3 gives the full variable domain: DAGVTQSPTHLIKTRGQQVTLRCSPKSGHDTVSWYQQALGQGPQFIFQYYEEEERQRGNFPDRFSGHQFPNYSSELNVNALLLGDSALYLCASSWGDDTGELFFGEGSRLTVL.

The rearrangement uses TRBV6-5 and TRBJ1-1; D possibly corresponds to TRBD1 (6 bases). V dropped 4 bases and J dropped 5 bases, with 14 bases sitting between them. This CDR3 is 14 amino acids long. CDR1 is MNHEY, CDR2 SVGAGI, per germline. The CDR3 here is CASSWGGLGTEAFF. The CDR3 DNA reads TGTGCCAGCAGTTGGGGGGGGCTAGGGACTGAAGCTTTCTTT.

The chain joins TRBV10-2 to TRBJ1-2; no reliable D call. CDR3 length equals 13 residues. V was clipped by 3 bases and J by 5 bases, with 10 bases between them. Germline V CDR1 and CDR2: WSHSY, SAAADI. The CDR3 DNA is TGCGCCAGCAGTGATACAGTTTCTTATGGCTACACCTTC. Translated: CASSDTVSYGYTF.

The chain couples TRBV5-1 to TRBJ2-1; 13 nucleotides agree with TRBD2. The CDR3 runs 13 residues. Germline V CDR1 and CDR2: SGHRS, YFSETQ. V shed 4 bases, J shed 14 bases, and the junction held 6 bases outside the gene matches. CDR3 sequence: CASSRTSGRGEFF. The CDR3 nucleotides read TGCGCCAGCAGCCGGACTAGCGGGAGAGGCGAGTTCTTC.

The genes are TRBV5-4 and TRBJ1-1, with TRBD1 matching over 7 bases. With V trimmed by 0 bases and J by 5 bases, 4 bases remained unmatched. CDR1 is SGHNT, CDR2 YYREEE, per germline (reference sequence). This CDR3 spans 14 amino acids. In DNA form, the CDR3 reads TGTGCCAGCAGCTTGGACCCAGGGGGTACTGAAGCTTTCTTT. Translation gives CASSLDPGGTEAFF.

CDR3 residues: CASASGRGEQYF. In nucleotides, the CDR3 is TGTGCCAGCGCCAGCGGGAGGGGCGAGCAGTACTTC. The chain links TRBV6-1 to TRBJ2-7; 10 bases match TRBD2. This CDR3 spans 12 amino acids. The V and J ends lost 8 bases and 6 bases, in that order; junction bases with no gene match: 4. Germline V gene data show CDR1 as MNHNS and CDR2 as SASEGT.

This clone was picked up one time. This sequence joins TRBV2 and TRBJ1-1; 7 bases are a match to TRBD1. J was trimmed by 4 bases and V by 6 bases; bases with no gene match: 8. CDR1 SNHLY and CDR2 FYNNEI come from the germline V gene. The CDR3 spans 14 residues. The CDR3 region is CASSLGGDLTEAFF. CDR3 sequence (DNA): TGTGCCAGCAGCCTAGGGGGCGACCTCACTGAAGCTTTCTTT.

Ten or more counts support this clone. The chain employs TRBV29-1 and TRBJ2-3, with TRBD2 as a possible D gene (6 bases). The ends were cut back, 6 bases at V and 2 bases at J, with 15 bases in the middle. The CDR3 loop spans 14 amino acids. Germline loops: CDR1 SQVTM, CDR2 ANQGSEA. In DNA form, the CDR3 reads TGCAGCGTCACCCCTGGGGGGACCACAGATACGCAGTATTTT. Residues: CSVTPGGTTDTQYF.

This clone was counted between two and nine times. J is TRBJ1-1 and V is TRBV4-2, with D possibly matching TRBD1 (5 bases). The V gene's germline CDR1 is LGHNA and CDR2 YNFKEQ. The CDR3 length is 15 residues. The V end was cut by 1 base, the J end by 3 bases, with 12 bases between. In nucleotides, the CDR3 is TGTGCCAGCAGCCAAGGGGGGACCGCGGACACTGAAGCTTTCTTT. It is translated as CASSQGGTADTEAFF.

This clone was seen a single time. The chain recombines TRBV5-1 with TRBJ1-6; 9 bases agree with TRBD1. The germline V gene has CDR1 SGHRS and CDR2 YFSETQ. J lost 5 bases, V lost 4 bases, and 4 bases had no gene match. The CDR3 has 15 amino acids. The CDR3 coding sequence is TGCGCCAGCAGCGGGGGACAGGGTAATAATTCACCCCTCCACTTT. The encoded protein is CASSGGQGNNSPLHF.